This T cell receptor (beta chain) was sequenced during a study of shared clonotypes between healthy human individuals. About this clone: This CDR3 is also generated by other DNA sequences in the sample.

It was around 180 ng DNA, about 30,000 T cell genomes, that sorted-subset replicate PCRs used. The repertoire was sequenced with immunoSEQ multiplex PCR; TCRdb's copy has only in-frame clones and lacks some. Among under 2,500,000 clones, under 97% were seen once, and the ten largest hold 0.1% to 0.15%. The V segment lost 0 bases and the J segment 4 bases; nucleotides outside the gene matches: 5. This CDR3 has 15 residues. Germline V CDR1 and CDR2: SGHRS, YFSETQ. The chain is built from TRBV5-1 and TRBJ2-7; 9 bases align to TRBD1. Sequencing used naive CD4+ T cells sorted from blood. Subset given: CD45RA+ positively selected. The clonotype was recovered from a man aged 18 to 29 in good health. CDR3 in DNA: TGCGCCAGCAGCTTGGGAGGGACAGGGAGGTACGAGCAGTACTTC. Amino acid sequence: CASSLGGTGRYEQYF. Full variable domain (missing parts from reference TRBV5-1 and TRBJ2-7): KAGVTQTPRYLIKTRGQQVTLSCSPISGHRSVSWYQQTPGQGLQFLFEYFSETQRNKGNFPGRFSGRQFSNSRSEMNVSTLELGDSALYLCASSLGGTGRYEQYFGPGTRLTVT.